The 15 T cell receptor beta chains reported below all come from one sample, sequenced in a study of blood T cells in healthy people across ages (dated by TCRdb to the mid-2010s). Library preparation was by 5' RACE. Sequencer: Illumina HiSeq 2500. The second PCR ran for roughly 7 to 12 cycles and used a J-beta primer mix along with a sample-barcoded 5' primer. TCRdb reprocessing: public reads trimmed at Q25 with fastp, clones called with MiXCR, in-frame beta chains kept. Rows with one shared CDR3 protein collapse into an entry with the most common genes and DNA. For this sample there are 1.5 million to 2 million distinct CDR3 sequences; 25% to 30% appear just once. Of the sample, roughly 8% is held by the ten largest clones. Sequenced sample: blood. These receptor sequences come from a young woman in good health.

The table lists this clonotype with a few counts. The chain is built from TRBV27 and TRBJ2-7, with 7 positions matching TRBD2. J was trimmed by 2 bases and V by 6 bases; bases with no gene match: 7. Germline V gene sequence: CDR1 MNHEY, CDR2 SMNVEV (reference sequence). The CDR3 spans 14 residues. CDR3 DNA: TGTGCCAGCAGGCAATCTAGCGGCGCCTACGAGCAGTACTTC. It encodes CASRQSSGAYEQYF.

The table lists this clonotype with a few counts. The gene calls are TRBV7-2 and TRBJ2-3; D gene unclear. The germline CDR1 and CDR2 sequences are SGHTA and FQGNSA. The CDR3 runs to 14 residues. Trimming took 5 bases from V and 2 from J, leaving 11 bases between them. As DNA, the CDR3 is TGTGCCAGCAGCCCTCGGGCCCACACAGATACGCAGTATTTT. It translates to CASSPRAHTDTQYF.

The V call is TRBV11-2, the J call TRBJ2-4, with 8 positions matching TRBD2. This CDR3 contains 16 residues. V gave up 1 base and J gave up 9 bases; unmatched junction bases: 11. Germline CDR1 reads SGHAT; CDR2 reads FQNNGV. CDR3 nucleotides: TGTGCCAGCAGCTTAGGCCGGACTAGCTCACGGGGCATTCAGTACTTC. Translated: CASSLGRTSSRGIQYF.

The J gene is TRBJ2-4, the V gene TRBV12-3 or TRBV12-4; TRBD2 matches 8 bases. The ends lost 2 bases at V and 0 bases at J; junction bases unmatched: 9. There are 18 residues in the CDR3. The CDR3 is CASSLLVAGGLAKNIQYF. For the CDR3, the DNA is TGTGCCAGCAGTTTATTAGTGGCGGGAGGCCTAGCCAAAAACATTCAGTACTTC.

This clonotype was seen repeatedly, ten times or more. The chain carries TRBV27 and TRBJ2-5; the match to TRBD1 covers 11 bases. The CDR3 spans 13 residues. Germline V gene data show CDR1 as MNHEY and CDR2 as SMNVEV (reference sequence). V lost 9 bases, J lost 11 bases, and 11 bases stayed unmatched. The CDR3: CASRGQGAFPQYF. The CDR3 DNA reads TGTGCCAGTCGCGGACAGGGGGCTTTCCCGCAGTACTTC.

This clonotype has at least ten counts. The chain is built from TRBV20-1 and TRBJ2-1; 7 bases align to TRBD2. Germline V lookup: CDR1 DFQATT, CDR2 SNEGSKA (reference sequence). There are 14 residues in the CDR3. The trim removed 5 bases at V and 7 bases at J, leaving 11 bases unmatched. The CDR3 region is CSALTSQGYNEQFF. The CDR3, as DNA: TGCAGTGCTCTGACTAGCCAAGGGTATAATGAGCAGTTCTTC.

Remarks on this clonotype: A read error may account for a junction end that differs from germline. The chain uses TRBV12-3 or TRBV12-4 and TRBJ1-2; 7 bases are a match to TRBD1. This CDR3 contains 13 residues. The DNA of the CDR3 is TGTGCCGGCAGCACTCAGGGGGACTATGGCTACAACTTC. It specifies CAGSTQGDYGYNF.

This clonotype was detected only a few times. The chain couples TRBV7-9 to TRBJ1-2; the match to TRBD1 covers 7 bases. The trim removed 1 base at V and 1 base at J, leaving 6 bases unmatched. The CDR3 runs to 16 residues. Germline values: CDR1 SEHNR, CDR2 FQNEAQ (reference sequence). In DNA form, the CDR3 reads TGTGCCAGCAGCTTAGAGGGGGCGCATCGTAACTATGGCTACACCTTC. This codes for CASSLEGAHRNYGYTF.

Only a few counts were recorded for this clonotype. This chain connects TRBV7-2 to TRBJ1-2; D is uncertain. With 3 bases removed from V and 6 bases from J, the gap between germline ends came to 14 bases. Germline CDR1 is SGHTA and CDR2 is FQGNSA. The CDR3 runs to 14 residues. DNA of the CDR3: TGTGCCAGCAGCTTCGTGGAGGGCTATAATGGCTACACCTTC. Its translation: CASSFVEGYNGYTF.

Here the CDR3 reads CATSSGGATDTQYF. In DNA, the CDR3 is TGTGCCACCAGCAGCGGGGGGGCCACAGATACGCAGTATTTT. The chain is built from TRBV15 and TRBJ2-3; 8 positions agree with TRBD2. CDR3 length: 14 residues. J gave up 2 bases and V 3 bases, and 1 base lay outside the gene matches. Germline V lookup: CDR1 LNHNV, CDR2 YYDKDF (reference sequence).

The DNA of the CDR3 is TGCGCCAGCAGCCAAGAGGGACTGACGAACAATGAGCAGTTCTTC. Translating gives CASSQEGLTNNEQFF. V is TRBV4-1 and J is TRBJ2-1; D may be TRBD2 (6 bases). V was cut by 0 bases and J by 5 bases, with 11 bases left in between. The CDR3 covers 15 residues. CDR1 MGHRA and CDR2 YSYEKL come from the germline V gene.

About this clonotype itself: One end of the junction fails to match germline, which may point to a read error. The genes are TRBV20-1 and TRBJ2-7; 8 positions agree with TRBD1. Germline CDR1 DFQATT, CDR2 SNEGSKA (reference sequence). The CDR3 has 16 amino acids. The CDR3 is CSARDRMAGGSHEQYF. For the CDR3, the DNA is TGCAGTGCTAGAGATCGGATGGCAGGGGGCTCCCACGAGCAGTACTTC.

This chain uses TRBV10-3 with TRBJ2-1; TRBD1 matches at 9 bases. The trim removed 10 bases at V and 8 bases at J, leaving 9 bases unmatched. Germline values: CDR1 ENHRY, CDR2 SYGVKD. The CDR3 is 13 amino acids. Here the CDR3 DNA reads TGTGCCAGCGCGGGACAGGGCGTGGATGAGCAGTTCTTC. Its protein product is CASAGQGVDEQFF.

The sample holds a few counts of this clonotype. This rearrangement joins TRBV5-1 to TRBJ2-5, with D possibly being TRBD1 (5 bases). Between the trimmed V and J ends, which lost 5 bases and 3 bases, there was a span of 14 bases. CDR3 length: 14 residues. Germline-derived CDR1 and CDR2 are SGHRS and YFSETQ. The CDR3 region is CASRSQGSEETQYF. The CDR3 DNA is TGCGCCAGCAGGAGCCAGGGCTCGGAAGAGACCCAGTACTTC.

J is TRBJ2-4 and V is TRBV14, with TRBD1 matching 12 bases. With 4 bases clipped from V and 7 bases from J, the junction kept 8 bases outside the gene matches. The CDR3 has 16 residues. CDR1 and CDR2 (germline): SGHDN, FVKESK. The CDR3 reads CASSPRAGQGANIQYF. The CDR3 bases are TGTGCCAGCAGCCCACGAGCGGGACAGGGGGCGAACATTCAGTACTTC. The entire variable domain, with the rest obtained from reference TRBV14 and TRBJ2-4, is as follows: EAGVTQFPSHSVIEKGQTVTLRCDPISGHDNLYWYRRVMGKEIKFLLHFVKESKQDESGMPNNRFLAERTGGTYSTLKVQPAELEDSGVYFCASSPRAGQGANIQYFGAGTRLSVL.